This T cell receptor (beta chain) was identified in a study of PD-1 blockade in classical Hodgkin lymphoma. Study-level information: Nivolumab 3 mg/kg was given intravenously every 2 weeks.

Points from the study as a whole: CD4+ TCR diversity climbed significantly by C4D1, unlike CD8+ TCR diversity.

Germline CDR1 reads SGHTA; CDR2 reads FQGNSA. The CDR3 has 14 amino acids. The ends lost 5 bases at V and 2 bases at J; junction bases unmatched: 3. Details on this clone: Its antigen is undetermined.

Time point: cycle 4 day 1 (C4D1), after 6 weeks of nivolumab. Each patient experienced a relapse that followed autologous stem cell transplantation, and brentuximab vedotin exposure varied. Patients' outcomes at their best amounted to complete response, partial response or progressive disease. The data were produced by immunoSEQ multiplex PCR, yet TCRdb's version contains in-frame clones alone and is incomplete. The repertoire holds some 33,000 clones, with 65% to 85% as singletons. This TCR was sampled from a human donor with classical Hodgkin lymphoma. Sequencing was performed on peripheral blood mononuclear cells (PBMCs), taken before the fourth cycle of nivolumab. The V gene is TRBV7-2, the J gene TRBJ1-5; 7 bases align to TRBD1. The CDR3 DNA follows: TGTGCCAGCAGCACAGGGGCTGGCAATCAGCCCCAGCATTTT. This translates into CASSTGAGNQPQHF.